The 14 T cell receptor beta chains below were found in one sample sequenced in a study of cytomegalovirus exposure and HLA in healthy donors. Produced via immunoSEQ multiplex PCR; TCRdb's table is partial and in-frame only. The data contain some 330,000 clones, 86% of them seen just once; the ten biggest clones take up about 0.8%. The material sequenced was PBMCs. The receptors shown here come from a woman aged 18-29 years in good health and CMV-seronegative.

The rearrangement uses TRBV28 and TRBJ2-5, with D tentatively TRBD2 (6 bases). The germline V and J ends were trimmed by 7 bases and 5 bases, with 17 bases remaining between them. The CDR3 consists of 14 residues. Germline V CDR1 and CDR2: MDHEN, SYDVKM. CDR3 in DNA: TGTGCCAGCAACCCCGGTATGGCGGGGGAGACCCAGTACTTC. Its protein product is CASNPGMAGETQYF.

This rearrangement joins TRBV28 to TRBJ1-5; the match to TRBD1 covers 7 bases. J was trimmed by 1 base and V by 5 bases; bases with no gene match: 8. CDR1 and CDR2 (germline): MDHEN, SYDVKM. The CDR3 is made up of 16 amino acids. This CDR3 is CASSPPRGESNQPQHF. CDR3 DNA sequence: TGTGCCAGCAGTCCCCCCAGGGGGGAGAGCAATCAGCCCCAGCATTTT.

The gene calls are TRBV27 and TRBJ1-2; TRBD1 aligns across 7 bases. Germline CDR1 and CDR2: MNHEY and SMNVEV (reference sequence). Trimming at V came to 5 bases and at J to 2 bases, leaving 5 bases not matched to a gene. The length of the CDR3 is 14 residues. The CDR3 protein is CASSPLTGNYGYTF. CDR3 in DNA: TGTGCCAGCAGTCCCCTGACAGGGAACTATGGCTACACCTTC.

J is TRBJ2-7 and V is TRBV6-1; D uncertain. Trimming removed 2 bases from V and 4 bases from J, with 15 bases in between. The CDR3 runs to 15 residues. The V gene's germline CDR1 is MNHNS and CDR2 SASEGT. The CDR3 DNA reads TGTGCCAGCAGTGAACTGTCAGGCCCACTTTACGAGCAGTACTTC. This translates into CASSELSGPLYEQYF.

J is TRBJ2-3 and V is TRBV29-1; 8 bases line up with TRBD1. CDR1 is SQVTM, CDR2 ANQGSEA, per germline. The CDR3 spans 15 residues. J was trimmed by 2 bases and V by 6 bases; bases with no gene match: 10. Written as DNA, the CDR3 is TGCAGCGTCGCAGCCGGGACAGGCCCCACAGATACGCAGTATTTT. Encoded protein: CSVAAGTGPTDTQYF.

The chain combines TRBV6-5 with TRBJ2-7; no firm D call. Trimming stripped 2 bases from V and 2 bases from J, with 13 bases between. The germline CDR1 and CDR2 sequences are MNHEY and SVGAGI. The CDR3 covers 15 residues. CDR3 in amino acids: CASSYGDERAYEQYF. The CDR3 region has the DNA TGTGCCAGCAGTTACGGAGACGAACGAGCCTACGAGCAGTACTTC.

The chain recombines TRBV5-6 with TRBJ2-7; D is possibly TRBD2 (6 bases). The germline V and J ends were trimmed by 3 bases and 4 bases, with 11 bases remaining between them. The CDR3 is 13 amino acids. CDR1 is SGHDT and CDR2 is YYEEEE in the germline V gene. CDR3 loop: CASSWAGFYEQYF. CDR3 DNA: TGTGCCAGCAGCTGGGCGGGGTTTTACGAGCAGTACTTC.

This chain uses TRBV14 with TRBJ2-5; TRBD2 agrees at 12 bases. V gave up 4 bases and J gave up 4 bases; unmatched junction bases: 7. The CDR3 sequence is 16 residues long. The germline CDR1 and CDR2 sequences are SGHDN and FVKESK. Here the CDR3 reads CASSRRTSGIGETQYF. The CDR3 nucleotides read TGTGCCAGCAGCCGACGGACTAGCGGGATAGGAGAGACCCAGTACTTC.

The chain employs TRBV19 and TRBJ1-4, with D uncertain. Germline V gene sequence: CDR1 LNHDA, CDR2 SQIVND (reference sequence). The CDR3 is made up of 15 amino acids. The germline V and J ends were trimmed by 3 bases and 2 bases, with 10 bases remaining between them. DNA for the CDR3: TGTGCCAGTAGTATGACCGGGAACACTAATGAAAAACTGTTTTTT. Translation: CASSMTGNTNEKLFF.

J is TRBJ2-5 and V is TRBV7-2; 11 nucleotides agree with TRBD1. Trimming took 2 bases from V and 4 from J; bases not matched to a gene: 6. Germline CDR1 and CDR2: SGHTA and FQGNSA. The CDR3 totals 16 residues. The DNA for the CDR3 is TGTGCCAGCAGCTTAAACGGACAGGGGGCAGGAGAGACCCAGTACTTC. It yields the protein CASSLNGQGAGETQYF.

This clone was counted only a few times. V and J are TRBV6-5 and TRBJ2-2; tentatively, D is TRBD1 (5 bases). Deletions cut 0 bases from V and 6 bases from J, with 11 bases between. This CDR3 region has 15 residues. Germline V lookup: CDR1 MNHEY, CDR2 SVGAGI. Here the CDR3 DNA reads TGTGCCAGCAGTTACTCAGCAGGGTATCCCGGGGAGCTGTTTTTT. It codes for CASSYSAGYPGELFF.

The sample holds many counts of this clone. The V and J genes are TRBV5-1 and TRBJ2-7; 11 bases map to TRBD2. J lost 6 bases, V lost 3 bases, and 8 bases had no gene match. The CDR3 runs to 15 residues. The germline V gene has CDR1 SGHRS and CDR2 YFSETQ. The CDR3 nucleotides are TGCGCCAGCAGCTCTCCGGGTCTAGCGGGAGGCGAGCAGTACTTC. Translation: CASSSPGLAGGEQYF. Drawing the rest from reference TRBV5-1 and TRBJ2-7, the complete variable domain is KAGVTQTPRYLIKTRGQQVTLSCSPISGHRSVSWYQQTPGQGLQFLFEYFSETQRNKGNFPGRFSGRQFSNSRSEMNVSTLELGDSALYLCASSSPGLAGGEQYFGPGTRLTVT.

V usage is TRBV28 and J usage is TRBJ2-7; a weak D match, TRBD2 (5 bases). This CDR3 spans 15 amino acids. V lost 3 bases, J lost 0 bases, and 12 bases lay in between. Germline CDR1 MDHEN, CDR2 SYDVKM. The CDR3 is CASSFPAGRSYEQYF. In DNA, the CDR3 is TGTGCCAGCAGTTTCCCGGCGGGTCGCTCCTACGAGCAGTACTTC.

This clone was counted once. The chain carries TRBV21-1 and TRBJ2-1; TRBD1 is the table's D call and was not checked against the DNA. TRBV21-1 is described as a pseudogene. The CDR3 is made up of 22 amino acids. The CDR3 DNA sequence: TGTGCCAGCAACCCCTTTGGGGAGATGGGCGGGACAGGGGGCGCCGGGGTCGATGAGCAGTTCTTC. Its protein is CASNPFGEMGGTGGAGVDEQFF.